These 21 T cell receptor beta chains were sequenced from one sample in a study of blood T cells in healthy people across ages. Combining a sample-barcoded 5' primer with a J-beta primer mix, a second PCR ran for roughly 7 to 12 cycles. TCRdb re-derived calls from the 5' RACE reads in MiXCR, one entry per CDR3 protein. The sample holds under 2,000,000 distinct CDR3 sequences, 49% seen once. Sequenced: blood. Receptors originate from a woman aged 40 to 50 in good health.

The genes are TRBV4-3 and TRBJ2-1; 10 bases are shared with TRBD2. Trimming removed 0 bases from V and 9 bases from J; junction bases left unmatched: 17. The CDR3 extends over 19 amino acids. The germline V gene encodes CDR1 LGHNA and CDR2 YSLEER. In DNA, the CDR3 is TGCGCCAGCAGCCAAGATTCGAGGCAGCGGGGGGGCGAATGGACTGAGCAGTTCTTC. It specifies CASSQDSRQRGGEWTEQFF.

V gene TRBV28 combines with J gene TRBJ2-3; 7 bases map to TRBD1. This CDR3 has 16 residues. CDR1 and CDR2 from the germline V gene are MDHEN and SYDVKM. The trim removed 1 base at V and 0 bases at J, leaving 4 bases unmatched. CDR3 nucleotides: TGTGCCAGCAGTTTATTACAGGGGCGGAGCACAGATACGCAGTATTTT. It yields the protein CASSLLQGRSTDTQYF.

The gene calls are TRBV2 and TRBJ1-2, with D unclear. Germline assignment: CDR1 SNHLY and CDR2 FYNNEI. The CDR3 length is 13 residues. V lost 0 bases, J lost 4 bases, and 6 bases lay in between. The CDR3 coding sequence is TGTGCCAGCAGTGAAGCAGGGCCCTATGGCTACACCTTC. Translation gives CASSEAGPYGYTF.

The chain links TRBV5-1 to TRBJ2-7; TRBD1 matches at 9 bases. The germline gives CDR1 SGHRS, CDR2 YFSETQ. This CDR3 has 12 amino acids. The trim removed 4 bases at V and 6 bases at J, leaving 2 bases unmatched. CDR3 region: CASSTGGAEQYF. The CDR3 DNA is TGCGCCAGCAGCACAGGGGGCGCCGAGCAGTACTTC.

The chain uses TRBV7-3 and TRBJ2-5; tentatively, D is TRBD1 (6 bases). Germline V gives CDR1 SGHTA, CDR2 FQGTGA. This CDR3 comprises 13 residues. Trimming left V 5 bases short and J 13 bases short, with 20 bases between. CDR3 coding DNA: TGTGCCAGCAGCAACGACCTGGGACATCTAGCGTACTTC. Residues: CASSNDLGHLAYF.

This rearrangement joins TRBV9 to TRBJ2-1, with 13 bases matching TRBD2. With V trimmed by 3 bases and J by 5 bases, 8 bases remained unmatched. The CDR3 runs 17 residues. Germline loops: CDR1 SGDLS, CDR2 YYNGEE. The CDR3 nucleotides read TGTGCCAGCAGCGGGACTAGCGGGAGAGGAGACAACAATGAGCAGTTCTTC. Amino acid sequence: CASSGTSGRGDNNEQFF.

This clonotype was found a few times. This sequence joins TRBV28 and TRBJ2-1, with 11 bases lining up with TRBD2. Losses at the gene ends were 7 bases for V and 4 bases for J; bases not matched to a gene: 6. This CDR3 has 15 amino acids. In germline, CDR1 is MDHEN, CDR2 SYDVKM. This CDR3 reads CASTVGLAVYNEQFF. Here the CDR3 DNA reads TGTGCCAGCACAGTGGGACTAGCGGTATACAATGAGCAGTTCTTC.

The chain uses TRBV2 and TRBJ2-1, with 9 positions matching TRBD2. V gave up 0 bases and J gave up 6 bases; unmatched junction bases: 12. The CDR3 totals 18 residues. CDR1 is SNHLY, CDR2 FYNNEI, per germline. This CDR3 reads CASSEAGVSAGGPNEQFF. DNA for the CDR3: TGTGCCAGCAGTGAAGCGGGGGTTTCAGCGGGGGGCCCCAATGAGCAGTTCTTC.

This sequence joins TRBV7-2 and TRBJ2-7; 11 bases are shared with TRBD2. Germline V gene data show CDR1 as SGHTA and CDR2 as FQGNSA. The length of the CDR3 is 17 residues. The ends lost 1 base at V and 2 bases at J; junction bases unmatched: 7. The CDR3: CASSLVASGGSTYEQYF. CDR3 DNA sequence: TGTGCCAGCAGCTTAGTGGCTAGCGGGGGGTCAACCTACGAGCAGTACTTC.

The chain links TRBV7-2 to TRBJ2-1; the D gene is possibly TRBD1 (7 bases). Trimming left V 1 base short and J 8 bases short, with 18 bases between. There are 16 residues in the CDR3. Germline V CDR1 and CDR2: SGHTA, FQGNSA. For the CDR3, the DNA is TGTGCCAGCAGCTTAGATTCGATTTCCAGGGGGGATGAGCAGTTCTTC. Protein: CASSLDSISRGDEQFF.

The CDR3: CSARVYDRVPDNEQFF. As DNA, the CDR3 is TGCAGTGCTAGAGTCTACGACAGGGTCCCTGACAATGAGCAGTTCTTC. This chain uses TRBV20-1 with TRBJ2-1; 7 bases line up with TRBD1. CDR1 and CDR2 (germline): DFQATT, SNEGSKA (reference sequence). The length of the CDR3 is 16 residues. Trimming took 1 base from V and 5 from J; bases not matched to a gene: 11.

The rearrangement links TRBV20-1 to TRBJ2-7; 7 positions match TRBD1. There are 14 residues in the CDR3. CDR1 DFQATT and CDR2 SNEGSKA come from the germline V gene (reference sequence). The DNA of the CDR3 is TGCAGCGCCCCACAGGGGACCAGCTCCTACGAGCAGTACTTC. Its protein is CSAPQGTSSYEQYF.

This rearrangement joins TRBV18 to TRBJ1-4; no firm D call. With 5 bases removed from V and 7 bases from J, the gap between germline ends came to 11 bases. CDR3 length: 13 residues. Germline V gene lookup returns CDR1 KGHSH and CDR2 LQKENI. CDR3 region: CASSKYPPEKLFF. DNA of the CDR3: TGTGCCAGCTCAAAATATCCTCCTGAAAAACTGTTTTTT.

For the CDR3, the DNA is TGTGCCAGCAGCTTAAGGACTAGCGGGAGTCTAACCCAAGAGACCCAGTACTTC. This sequence encodes CASSLRTSGSLTQETQYF. This chain connects TRBV5-5 to TRBJ2-5; 13 nucleotides align to TRBD2. The junction had 8 bases not matched to a gene; V was cut back by 2 bases and J by 1 base. CDR1 and CDR2 (germline): SGHKS, YYEKEE (reference sequence). The CDR3 is 18 amino acids.

This clonotype was seen a handful of times. V gene TRBV25-1 combines with J gene TRBJ1-4; 7 nucleotides match TRBD1. The germline CDR1 and CDR2 sequences are MGHDK and SYGVNS. J lost 8 bases, V lost 3 bases, and 6 bases had no gene match. The CDR3 runs 14 residues. CDR3 sequence reads: CASSDPTGFEKLFF. As DNA, the CDR3 is TGTGCCAGCAGTGACCCGACAGGGTTCGAAAAACTGTTTTTT. The full variable domain, in which reference TRBV25-1 and TRBJ1-4 provide the parts outside the CDR3, is EADIYQTPRYLVIGTGKKITLECSQTMGHDKMYWYQQDPGMELHLIHYSYGVNSTEKGDLSSESTVSRIRTEHFPLTLESARPSHTSQYLCASSDPTGFEKLFFGSGTQLSVL.

The chain is built from TRBV6-1 and TRBJ2-5; TRBD1 or TRBD2 may be the D gene (5 bases each). The germline gives CDR1 MNHNS, CDR2 SASEGT. The CDR3 consists of 15 residues. Trimming pared 7 bases from V and 1 base from J, leaving 16 bases between. The CDR3 DNA reads as TGTGCCAGCACCCCTGGACCGGGACCCCAAGAGACCCAGTACTTC. It yields the protein CASTPGPGPQETQYF.

The chain uses TRBV7-2 and TRBJ2-5, with a possible D match to TRBD2 (5 bases). The CDR3 covers 14 residues. V lost 5 bases and J lost 5, with 15 bases in between. Looked up from germline, CDR1 is SGHTA and CDR2 is FQGNSA. CDR3 in DNA: TGTGCCAGCAGCCAACAGACCAGAGGGGAGACCCAGTACTTC. Encoded protein: CASSQQTRGETQYF.

This clonotype came up a few times. The J gene is TRBJ2-1, the V gene TRBV27, with D possibly being TRBD1 (5 bases). Trimming took 7 bases from V and 5 from J, leaving 9 bases between them. This CDR3 has 12 amino acids. CDR1 and CDR2 from the germline V gene are MNHEY and SMNVEV (reference sequence). The DNA for the CDR3 is TGTGCCAGCACAGACAGAGACAATGAGCAGTTCTTC. This translates into CASTDRDNEQFF.

This chain uses TRBV24-1 with TRBJ2-1; possible D gene TRBD1, 6 bases. V was cut by 4 bases and J by 0 bases, with 12 bases left in between. The CDR3 has 16 amino acids. Germline CDR1 is KGHDR and CDR2 is SFDVKD. The CDR3 DNA follows: TGTGCCACCAGTGACCTCGACAGGAGCTCCTACAATGAGCAGTTCTTC. Translated, it gives CATSDLDRSSYNEQFF.

The rearrangement links TRBV20-1 to TRBJ2-1; the D is unclear. CDR3 length equals 14 residues. CDR1 and CDR2 from the germline V gene are DFQATT and SNEGSKA (reference sequence). Trimming removed 4 bases at V and 0 bases at J, with 10 bases between. The CDR3 bases are TGCAGTGCTATTAGTGGAAGCTCCTACAATGAGCAGTTCTTC. As protein: CSAISGSSYNEQFF.

In its sample, this clonotype was seen a few times. The V and J genes are TRBV14 and TRBJ2-1, with TRBD1 identical over 9 bases. Germline trimming cut 4 bases from V and 4 bases from J; bases unmatched to any gene: 8. Per germline, CDR1 SGHDN and CDR2 FVKESK. The CDR3 totals 16 residues. The CDR3 sequence is CASSPFGQGYYNEQFF. CDR3 DNA sequence: TGTGCCAGCAGCCCCTTTGGACAGGGGTATTACAATGAGCAGTTCTTC.